Below are 18 T cell receptor beta chains sequenced from a single sample in a study of shared clonotypes between healthy human individuals. Method: immunoSEQ multiplex PCR; TCRdb's copy keeps in-frame clones and lacks some. The table has about 980,000 clones, around three quarters seen once. The sample comprised memory CD4+ T cells sorted from blood. Indicated subset: CD45RA-negative fraction. Receptors originate from a man between 18 and 29 years old in good health.

The chain uses TRBV5-4 and TRBJ1-2; 8 positions agree with TRBD1. V was pared by 0 bases and J by 8 bases, with 6 bases of the junction left unmatched. This CDR3 has 14 amino acids. Germline assignment: CDR1 SGHNT and CDR2 YYREEE (reference sequence). CDR3 sequence reads: CASSLDQGARGYTF. DNA of the CDR3: TGTGCCAGCAGCTTGGACCAGGGGGCTAGAGGCTACACCTTC.

The chain employs TRBV5-4 and TRBJ1-1; D unclear. CDR3 length: 15 amino acids. Trimming removed 0 bases at V and 6 bases at J, with 15 bases between. CDR1 and CDR2 from the germline V gene are SGHNT and YYREEE (reference sequence). CDR3 DNA: TGTGCCAGCAGCTTGGGAGGGCCGGGCGAGGCTGAAGCTTTCTTT. Protein sequence: CASSLGGPGEAEAFF.

The chain couples TRBV11-2 to TRBJ2-7, with D perhaps matching TRBD1 or TRBD2 (6 bases each). The CDR3 has 14 residues. V shed 7 bases and J shed 0 bases, with 13 bases lying between them. Germline lookup yields CDR1 SGHAT and CDR2 FQNNGV. The CDR3 spells CASTLWGASYEQYF. The CDR3 DNA sequence: TGTGCCAGCACCCTCTGGGGGGCCTCCTACGAGCAGTACTTC.

This clone was counted a few times. Here the CDR3 DNA reads TGTGCCAGCCAAAGCCCCGACAGGGCCACTGAAGCTTTCTTT. Its protein is CASQSPDRATEAFF. This chain uses TRBV19 with TRBJ1-1; 7 nucleotides align to TRBD1. The CDR3 consists of 14 residues. Germline assignment: CDR1 LNHDA and CDR2 SQIVND (reference sequence). The J segment lost 4 bases and the V segment lost 9 bases, leaving 11 bases of the junction unmatched.

This clone has more than one count but fewer than ten. The chain carries TRBV10-3 and TRBJ1-1, with TRBD1 matching over 7 bases. Per germline, CDR1 ENHRY and CDR2 SYGVKD. J lost 4 bases, V lost 11 bases, and 10 bases had no gene match. The CDR3 is 13 amino acids. CDR3 protein: CASTGAGGTEAFF. CDR3 sequence (DNA): TGTGCCTCTACAGGGGCCGGGGGCACTGAAGCTTTCTTT.

This clone was seen only once. This may be a read error, as it is one base from a much larger clone. Other DNA sequences from this sample encode an identical CDR3 as well. The V and J genes are TRBV19 and TRBJ2-2; 8 bases align to TRBD1. The J segment lost 6 bases and the V segment lost 6 bases, leaving 9 bases of the junction unmatched. The germline gives CDR1 LNHDA, CDR2 SQIVND (reference sequence). The CDR3 has 15 amino acids. The CDR3 sequence: CASRRQGSKSGELFF. DNA of the CDR3: TGTGCCAGTAGGCGACAGGGGTCGAAATCCGGGGAGCTGTTTTTT.

This clone has just a few counts. The J gene is TRBJ2-7, the V gene TRBV30, with D possibly matching TRBD1 (8 bases). The CDR3 spans 14 residues. The germline gives CDR1 GTSNPN, CDR2 SVGIG (reference sequence). V lost 5 bases and J lost 3, with 17 bases in between. CDR3 protein: CAWSTGGDSYEQYF. The CDR3 nucleotides read TGTGCCTGGTCTACAGGGGGGGATAGCTACGAGCAGTACTTC.

The chain links TRBV10-2 to TRBJ2-2; D is unclear. Germline CDR1 reads WSHSY; CDR2 reads SAAADI. This CDR3 spans 12 amino acids. Trimming took 6 bases from V and 9 from J, leaving 11 bases between them. CDR3: CASSEQSRELFF. CDR3 nucleotide sequence: TGCGCCAGCAGCGAACAGTCTCGGGAGCTGTTTTTT.

The sample holds a few counts of this clone. V usage is TRBV10-3 and J usage is TRBJ1-4; 9 bases line up with TRBD1. The CDR3 runs 15 residues. V lost 6 bases to trimming and J lost 0 bases; unmatched junction nucleotides: 2. Germline lookup yields CDR1 ENHRY and CDR2 SYGVKD. CDR3 nucleotide sequence: TGTGCCATCAGAGGGACAGGGACAACTAATGAAAAACTGTTTTTT. Residues: CAIRGTGTTNEKLFF.

V and J are TRBV6-6 and TRBJ1-1; D remains unclear. The germline CDR1 and CDR2 sequences are MNHNY and SVGAGI (reference sequence). Trimming removed 2 bases at V and 2 bases at J, with 15 bases between. This CDR3 is built from 16 residues. CDR3 nucleotide sequence: TGTGCCAGCAGTTACCCGTTTGGAGGCGAAAACACTGAAGCTTTCTTT. This codes for CASSYPFGGENTEAFF.

In regard to this clone: Other DNA sequences in this specimen translate into the identical CDR3. The CDR3 reads CASSLVQGNYGYTF. The CDR3 DNA reads TGTGCCAGCAGCTTGGTTCAGGGCAACTATGGCTACACCTTC. V usage is TRBV5-6 and J usage is TRBJ1-2, with TRBD1 as a possible D gene (5 bases). Germline CDR1 and CDR2: SGHDT and YYEEEE. Trimming pared 0 bases from V and 2 bases from J, leaving 8 bases between. The CDR3 is 14 amino acids. The full variable domain, with the rest looked up from reference TRBV5-6 and TRBJ1-2, is DAGVTQSPTHLIKTRGQQVTLRCSPKSGHDTVSWYQQALGQGPQFIFQYYEEEERQRGNFPDRFSGHQFPNYSSELNVNALLLGDSALYLCASSLVQGNYGYTFGSGTRLTVV.

The gene calls are TRBV5-4 and TRBJ2-5, with D maybe TRBD1 (5 bases). Trimming pared 4 bases from V and 0 bases from J, leaving 13 bases between. The CDR3 is 15 residues long. Germline CDR1 reads SGHNT; CDR2 reads YYREEE (reference sequence). CDR3 region: CASSHTPGYQETQYF. CDR3 nucleotides: TGTGCCAGCAGCCATACACCAGGGTACCAAGAGACCCAGTACTTC.

The chain uses TRBV11-2 and TRBJ2-7; TRBD1 matches at 7 bases. Germline V gives CDR1 SGHAT, CDR2 FQNNGV. The CDR3 sequence is 15 residues long. The junction had 5 bases not matched to a gene; V was cut back by 0 bases and J by 3 bases. CDR3 amino acids: CASSLDTGVFYEQYF. The CDR3 nucleotides read TGTGCCAGCAGCTTAGATACAGGGGTCTTCTACGAGCAGTACTTC.

The chain links TRBV28 to TRBJ1-5, with a tentative D call TRBD1 (6 bases). V was shortened by 6 bases and J by 3 bases, with 12 bases between the two germline ends. The CDR3 is 14 amino acids. CDR1 and CDR2 from the germline V gene are MDHEN and SYDVKM. This CDR3 reads CASSPQGPNQPQHF. The CDR3, as DNA: TGTGCCAGCAGCCCACAGGGTCCCAATCAGCCCCAGCATTTT.

This chain connects TRBV6-5 to TRBJ1-2; no clear D. Germline values: CDR1 MNHEY, CDR2 SVGAGI. CDR3 size: 15 residues. V was trimmed by 0 bases and J by 0 bases, leaving 8 bases between them. The CDR3 reads CASSYSLGANYGYTF. The CDR3 coding sequence is TGTGCCAGCAGTTACTCCCTCGGAGCTAACTATGGCTACACCTTC.

This clone was recorded only once. The rearrangement links TRBV10-3 to TRBJ1-5; tentative D call: TRBD1 (5 bases). CDR1 is ENHRY, CDR2 SYGVKD, per germline. V lost 6 bases, J lost 3 bases, and 12 bases lay in between. The CDR3 runs 14 residues. The CDR3 DNA sequence: TGTGCCATCAGCGGGGACGGACTCAATCAGCCCCAGCATTTT. Protein product: CAISGDGLNQPQHF.

V gene TRBV6-5 combines with J gene TRBJ1-5; 7 bases are shared with TRBD1. The germline V gene encodes CDR1 MNHEY and CDR2 SVGAGI. This CDR3 has 16 residues. Trimming at V came to 0 bases and at J to 6 bases, leaving 8 bases not matched to a gene. CDR3 in DNA: TGTGCCAGCAGTTACTCTTGGGACAGTTCGTCTCAGCCCCAGCATTTT. This sequence encodes CASSYSWDSSSQPQHF.

The chain employs TRBV4-1 and TRBJ2-2; D possibly corresponds to TRBD2 (5 bases). Trimming left V 4 bases short and J 1 base short, with 7 bases between. The CDR3 is 14 residues long. Germline V gives CDR1 MGHRA, CDR2 YSYEKL. This CDR3 is CASSPRGNTGELFF. The DNA of the CDR3 is TGCGCCAGCAGCCCCCGGGGGAACACCGGGGAGCTGTTTTTT.